These 16 T cell receptor beta chains came from one sample sequenced in a study of CD8 T cells in ankylosing spondylitis. Findings and caveats of the study: Among TCR beta sequences, a motif of eight highly homologous variants appeared characteristic of ankylosing spondylitis blood.

TCRdb called the 5' RACE reads again in MiXCR, with one record for every CDR3 protein. Of over 700,000 distinct CDR3 sequences listed, around a fifth are singletons. Antigens for these TCRs are unknown. The source material was blood, either unsorted or a sorted T cell fraction (not recorded which). The receptors originated from a male donor with ankylosing spondylitis.

The chain carries TRBV6-2 or TRBV6-3 and TRBJ2-7; 7 bases align to TRBD2. Germline V lookup: CDR1 MNHEY, CDR2 SVGEGT. The CDR3 sequence is 14 residues long. After removal of 6 bases from V and 2 bases from J, the junction contained 7 bases not matched to a gene. The CDR3 is CASSPGTIPYEQYF. The CDR3 DNA follows: TGTGCCAGCAGCCCCGGGACTATCCCCTACGAGCAGTACTTC.

This clonotype was counted many times. This chain uses TRBV6-1 with TRBJ1-1, with D perhaps TRBD1 (6 bases). Trimming took 7 bases from V and 0 from J, leaving 12 bases between them. The V gene's germline CDR1 is MNHNS and CDR2 SASEGT. CDR3 size: 14 residues. CDR3 bases: TGTGCCAGCAACCCAGGACAGTTGAACACTGAAGCTTTCTTT. Amino acids: CASNPGQLNTEAFF.

This clonotype was detected a few times. V usage is TRBV7-6 and J usage is TRBJ2-1; a possible D gene is TRBD1 (6 bases). CDR3 size: 16 residues. Germline values: CDR1 SGHVS, CDR2 FNYEAQ. Between the trimmed V and J ends, which lost 5 bases and 5 bases, there was a span of 19 bases. This chain's CDR3 is CASSQLMVQGDNEQFF. CDR3 bases: TGTGCCAGCAGCCAACTGATGGTACAGGGAGACAATGAGCAGTTCTTC.

In its sample, this clonotype was seen a few times. The chain joins TRBV20-1 to TRBJ1-1; unclear D gene. The germline V gene has CDR1 DFQATT and CDR2 SNEGSKA (reference sequence). This CDR3 contains 15 residues. Between the trimmed V and J ends, which lost 0 bases and 3 bases, there was a span of 14 bases. The CDR3 reads CSARDPFNSYTEAFF. CDR3 nucleotides: TGCAGTGCTAGAGATCCTTTTAACAGCTACACTGAAGCTTTCTTT.

The rearrangement joins TRBV12-3 or TRBV12-4 to TRBJ2-1; TRBD2 agrees at 9 bases. Trimming took 6 bases from V and 7 from J; bases not matched to a gene: 10. The CDR3 length is 15 residues. The CDR3 is CASRVAGALGNEQFF. The CDR3 DNA reads TGTGCCAGCAGGGTAGCGGGGGCGCTCGGGAATGAGCAGTTCTTC.

This clonotype was picked up a small number of times. The genes are TRBV12-5 and TRBJ2-5; TRBD1 matches 8 bases. From germline, CDR1 is LGHNT and CDR2 FRNRAP. Trimming took 5 bases from V and 4 from J; bases not matched to a gene: 9. The CDR3 is 15 residues long. CDR3 nucleotide sequence: TGTGCTAGTGGTACTGGGGACAGGTCTCGAGAGACCCAGTACTTC. Translation: CASGTGDRSRETQYF.

V gene TRBV5-5 combines with J gene TRBJ2-7; 12 nucleotides line up with TRBD2. The CDR3 loop spans 15 amino acids. Trimming took 4 bases from V and 0 from J; bases not matched to a gene: 2. Germline V CDR1 and CDR2: SGHKS, YYEKEE (reference sequence). DNA of the CDR3: TGTGCCAGCAGCGCGACTAGCGGGAGCTCCTACGAGCAGTACTTC. As protein: CASSATSGSSYEQYF.

A few counts support this clonotype. The chain joins TRBV4-1 to TRBJ1-1, with TRBD1 identical over 10 bases. Germline CDR1 reads MGHRA; CDR2 reads YSYEKL. This CDR3 region has 15 residues. With 4 bases clipped from V and 4 bases from J, the junction kept 6 bases outside the gene matches. CDR3 sequence reads: CASSPGQGGITEAFF. The CDR3 DNA follows: TGCGCCAGCAGCCCTGGACAGGGGGGGATCACTGAAGCTTTCTTT.

This clonotype has at least ten counts. The chain couples TRBV7-3 to TRBJ2-6; D gene uncertain. Germline lookup yields CDR1 SGHTA and CDR2 FQGTGA. V was trimmed by 9 bases and J by 1 base, leaving 7 bases between them. The CDR3 loop spans 13 amino acids. The DNA of the CDR3 is TGTGCCAGTGGCCTGTCTGGGGCCAACGTCCTGACTTTC. Translation: CASGLSGANVLTF.

This clonotype was counted many times. This chain links TRBV27 with TRBJ2-1, with D maybe TRBD2 (6 bases). Germline V gene data show CDR1 as MNHEY and CDR2 as SMNVEV (reference sequence). V was shortened by 1 base and J by 0 bases, with 10 bases between the two germline ends. The CDR3 consists of 16 residues. CDR3 DNA: TGTGCCAGCAGTTTATTCGACGGGAGCTCCTACAATGAGCAGTTCTTC. Its protein is CASSLFDGSSYNEQFF.

With respect to this clonotype: One junction end does not reproduce the germline sequence, and a read error may be involved. The rearrangement joins TRBV11-2 to TRBJ1-1; D ambiguous. There are 13 residues in the CDR3. Germline V CDR1 and CDR2: SGHAT, FQNNGV. CDR3 protein: CASSLDPVAEAFF. CDR3 sequence (DNA): TGTGCCAGCAGCCTAGACCCGGTCGCTGAAGCTTTCTTT. The full variable domain, completed using reference TRBV11-2 and TRBJ1-1, is EAGVAQSPRYKIIEKRQSVAFWCNPISGHATLYWYQQILGQGPKLLIQFQNNGVVDDSQLPKDRFSAERLKGVDSTLKIQPAKLEDSAVYLCASSLDPVAEAFFGQGTRLTVV.

V usage is TRBV6-2 or TRBV6-3 and J usage is TRBJ2-7; possible D gene TRBD1, 6 bases. The V gene lost 4 bases and the J gene lost 2 bases, with 12 bases spanning the gap. CDR3 length: 14 amino acids. Germline values: CDR1 MNHEY, CDR2 SVGEGT. CDR3 sequence reads: CASSSNRVPYEQYF. The CDR3 DNA follows: TGTGCCAGCAGTTCAAACAGGGTCCCCTACGAGCAGTACTTC.

This rearrangement joins TRBV6-2 or TRBV6-3 to TRBJ2-5; D ambiguous. V was trimmed by 6 bases and J by 5 bases, leaving 16 bases between them. Germline V gene sequence: CDR1 MNHEY, CDR2 SVGEGT. CDR3 length: 14 residues. The CDR3 sequence: CASSPNGRSETQYF. The CDR3 region has the DNA TGTGCCAGCAGCCCAAACGGACGGAGCGAGACCCAGTACTTC.

This clonotype has a handful of counts. The V gene is TRBV7-9, the J gene TRBJ2-1; no firm D call. V lost 1 base and J lost 0, with 10 bases in between. The CDR3 covers 16 residues. Germline-derived CDR1 and CDR2 are SEHNR and FQNEAQ (reference sequence). CDR3 coding DNA: TGTGCCAGCAGCTTAGTGACGGCTAGCTCCTACAATGAGCAGTTCTTC. It encodes CASSLVTASSYNEQFF. Complete variable domain (other parts from reference TRBV7-9 and TRBJ2-1): DTGVSQNPRHKITKRGQNVTFRCDPISEHNRLYWYRQTLGQGPEFLTYFQNEAQLEKSRLLSDRFSAERPKGSFSTLEIQRTEQGDSAMYLCASSLVTASSYNEQFFGPGTRLTVL.

A few counts support this clonotype. The chain links TRBV25-1 to TRBJ2-3; D perhaps matches TRBD1 (5 bases). Between the trimmed V and J ends, which lost 9 bases and 2 bases, there was a span of 18 bases. CDR1 is MGHDK and CDR2 is SYGVNS in the germline V gene. The CDR3 is 15 residues long. CDR3 DNA: TGTGCCAGTACAGACAGATCCGGGTACACAGATACGCAGTATTTT. Its protein is CASTDRSGYTDTQYF.

In its sample, this clonotype was seen many times. The CDR3 reads CASSFSTGEANYGYTF. CDR3 sequence (DNA): TGCGCCAGCAGTTTCTCGACAGGGGAGGCTAACTATGGCTACACCTTC. The chain uses TRBV5-1 and TRBJ1-2; 8 nucleotides agree with TRBD1. The CDR3 totals 16 residues. Germline V gene sequence: CDR1 SGHRS, CDR2 YFSETQ. Losses at the gene ends were 5 bases for V and 0 bases for J; bases not matched to a gene: 9.